The T cell receptor (beta chain) described here comes from a study of shared clonotypes between healthy human individuals. Overall study results and limits: Shared clonotypes: about 5.3% naive CD4, around 3.7% naive CD8, less than 2.5% memory CD4, approximately 0.37% memory CD8. It was the few donors that limited the genetic and exposure-history diversity represented.

In regard to this clone: Its antigen remains unidentified.

TCRdb keeps only in-frame clones here, not all; method: immunoSEQ multiplex PCR. The sample lists 900,000 to 1,200,000 clones, 75% to 80% occurring once. Between the trimmed V and J ends, which lost 6 bases and 6 bases, there was a span of 16 bases. This CDR3 spans 14 amino acids. Germline CDR1 reads MDHEN; CDR2 reads SYDVKM. A CD45RA-negative memory subset and a CD45RA+ naive subset were separated from the CD4+ cells. The sample comprised memory CD4+ T cells from PBMCs. Subset defined: CD45RA-negative fraction. This chain connects TRBV28 to TRBJ2-3; D is uncertain. The source of this sequence is a man younger than 30 in good health. Some clones in this sample may be carry-over from other donors' samples. Here the CDR3 reads CASRDVLTVDTQYF. CDR3 in DNA: TGTGCCAGCAGGGACGTGCTGACGGTCGATACGCAGTATTTT.